This TCR beta chain was obtained from a study of post-analysis software for immune sequencing data. Study-level points and caveats: Five or six TRBV segments appeared more often in patients than in controls, and TRBV5-6, TRBV5-1 and TRBV20-1 were among these.

Every TCR beta cDNA library bore unique molecular identifiers. There were about 1 to 10 million T cells, and some 500,000 cDNA molecules came from them. TCRdb redid the calling of the PCR reads with MiXCR, one entry per CDR3 protein. Of 150,000 to 200,000 distinct CDR3 sequences detected, about 30% appear once; the ten largest clones hold about 1.6%. This clonotype came up many times. As yet, its antigen is unknown. The germline gives CDR1 SNHLY, CDR2 FYNNEI. V was cut by 4 bases and J by 5 bases, with 8 bases left in between. This CDR3 has 12 residues. Sequences were obtained from blood. The receptor was derived from a girl aged 5-17 years with multiple sclerosis. The rearrangement joins TRBV2 to TRBJ2-5, with D perhaps matching TRBD1 (5 bases). CDR3 region: CASSGQLETQYF. Here the CDR3 DNA reads TGTGCCAGCAGTGGACAGTTGGAGACCCAGTACTTC.